This T cell receptor beta chain was found in a study of CD8 T cells in ankylosing spondylitis. Notes on the study in general: A motif in TCR beta, a set of about 8 highly homologous variants, appeared characteristic of ankylosing spondylitis blood. Reactive arthritis synovial fluid and blood were previously reported to contain some motif variants.

TCRdb called the 5' RACE reads again in MiXCR, with one record for every CDR3 protein. The sample yields about 240,000 distinct CDR3 sequences, 8.6% seen once. The CDR3 contains 15 residues. V was clipped by 7 bases and J by 5 bases; unmatched bases: 10. Germline CDR1 and CDR2: SNHLY and FYNNEI. This clonotype was counted between two and nine times. Its antigen remains unknown. The clonotype originates from a male donor with ankylosing spondylitis or in good health (not recorded which). The V call is TRBV2, the J call TRBJ2-5, with 10 bases matching TRBD2. Sequenced input: blood, either unsorted or a sorted T cell fraction (not recorded which). In DNA form, the CDR3 reads TGTGCCAGCAAGGGGTCTAGCGGGGGCGGGGAGACCCAGTACTTC. Translating gives CASKGSSGGGETQYF.